The 25 T cell receptor beta chains reported below all come from one sample, sequenced in a study of cytomegalovirus exposure and HLA in healthy donors (dated by TCRdb to about 2017). Libraries were prepared through the immunoSEQ multiplex PCR assay. The multiplex PCR relied on a mix of 60 forward primers for TCR Vbeta segments and 13 reverse primers for TCR Jbeta segments. This is the immuneACCESS table as TCRdb keeps it, with only in-frame sequences that have V and J called. A part of the clones is gone; compared with another copy, unresolved V genes explain less than half, and the rest is unexplained. The sample profile shows tens of thousands of clones; over 60% of them were found once. The biggest ten clones account for nearly 25% of the sample. The sequencing sample was made of PBMCs. These receptors were collected from a man between 50 and 59 years old in good health and CMV-seropositive.

V is TRBV19 and J is TRBJ2-1, with 8 positions matching TRBD1. Trimming removed 6 bases from V and 4 bases from J; junction bases left unmatched: 5. The CDR3 has 14 residues. The V gene's germline CDR1 is LNHDA and CDR2 SQIVND (reference sequence). CDR3 sequence reads: CASRGTGPYNEQFF. The CDR3 bases are TGTGCCAGTAGGGGGACAGGCCCATACAATGAGCAGTTCTTC. Full variable domain (remainder filled in from reference TRBV19 and TRBJ2-1): DGGITQSPKYLFRKEGQNVTLSCEQNLNHDAMYWYRQDPGQGLRLIYYSQIVNDFQKGDIAEGYSVSREKKESFPLTVTSAQKNPTAFYLCASRGTGPYNEQFFGPGTRLTVL.

The rearrangement links TRBV28 to TRBJ1-2; 7 bases agree with TRBD1. The CDR3 runs 14 residues. The V gene end was trimmed by 5 bases and the J gene end by 4 bases; junction bases not matched to a gene: 7. Per germline, CDR1 MDHEN and CDR2 SYDVKM. The CDR3 is CASSQPTGTYGYTF. CDR3 bases: TGTGCCAGCAGTCAACCGACAGGGACCTATGGCTACACCTTC.

The rearrangement uses TRBV11-2 and TRBJ2-4; TRBD1 agrees at 9 bases. CDR3 length equals 14 residues. CDR1 and CDR2 (germline): SGHAT, FQNNGV. The V segment lost 4 bases and the J segment 7 bases; nucleotides outside the gene matches: 5. The CDR3 region has the DNA TGTGCCAGCAGCTCGAGACAGGGGGGCAACATTCAGTACTTC. Translating it yields CASSSRQGGNIQYF.

The chain employs TRBV10-1 and TRBJ1-1; 9 bases are shared with TRBD1. Germline V gene lookup returns CDR1 WNHNN and CDR2 SYGVQD (reference sequence). V gave up 6 bases and J gave up 0 bases; unmatched junction bases: 5. The CDR3 contains 15 residues. The CDR3 nucleotides are TGCGCCAGCAGCGGGACAGGGACTCTGAACACTGAAGCTTTCTTT. Its protein product is CASSGTGTLNTEAFF.

The V and J genes are TRBV30 and TRBJ2-6, with TRBD2 as a possible D gene (5 bases). CDR1 and CDR2 from the germline V gene are GTSNPN and SVGIG (reference sequence). This CDR3 region has 16 residues. Trimming took off 5 bases at V and 4 bases at J, with 18 bases between the two ends. The CDR3 protein is CAWSRGPPGGANVLTF. DNA for the CDR3: TGTGCCTGGTCCCGAGGCCCCCCGGGAGGGGCCAACGTCCTGACTTTC.

The chain combines TRBV19 with TRBJ2-7, with TRBD2 identical over 14 bases. This CDR3 has 16 residues. Germline V gene lookup returns CDR1 LNHDA and CDR2 SQIVND (reference sequence). Germline trimming cut 3 bases from V and 4 bases from J; bases unmatched to any gene: 5. In DNA, the CDR3 is TGTGCCAGTAGTATCCGTTGGACTAGCGGGAGGTACGAGCAGTACTTC. Protein sequence: CASSIRWTSGRYEQYF. Looking up the rest from reference TRBV19 and TRBJ2-7 gives the full variable domain: DGGITQSPKYLFRKEGQNVTLSCEQNLNHDAMYWYRQDPGQGLRLIYYSQIVNDFQKGDIAEGYSVSREKKESFPLTVTSAQKNPTAFYLCASSIRWTSGRYEQYFGPGTRLTVT.

This clone has more than one count but fewer than ten. The chain couples TRBV13 to TRBJ2-5; TRBD1 is a possible D gene (6 bases). V was cut by 2 bases and J by 5 bases, with 9 bases left in between. The CDR3 spans 13 residues. CDR1 is PRHDT and CDR2 is FYEKMQ in the germline V gene (reference sequence). CDR3 DNA: TGTGCCAGCAGCTTATCAGGGGTGGAGACCCAGTACTTC. This translates into CASSLSGVETQYF. The full variable domain, rest sourced from reference TRBV13 and TRBJ2-5, is AAGVIQSPRHLIKEKRETATLKCYPIPRHDTVYWYQQGPGQDPQFLISFYEKMQSDKGSIPDRFSAQQFSDYHSELNMSSLELGDSALYFCASSLSGVETQYFGPGTRLLVL.

Here the CDR3 DNA reads TGTGCCAGCAGCTCCAACAGGGGAGGTGTCACTGAAGCTTTCTTT. It translates to CASSSNRGGVTEAFF. The V call is TRBV9, the J call TRBJ1-1, with 7 bases aligning to TRBD1. CDR1 is SGDLS and CDR2 is YYNGEE in the germline V gene. CDR3 length: 15 amino acids. Trimming at V came to 4 bases and at J to 4 bases, leaving 10 bases not matched to a gene.

This rearrangement joins TRBV11-3 to TRBJ2-7; 10 bases fit TRBD2. The CDR3 is 13 residues long. Looked up from germline, CDR1 is SGHNT and CDR2 is YENEEA. Trimming took 3 bases from V and 5 from J; bases not matched to a gene: 1. Written as DNA, the CDR3 is TGTGCCAGCAGCTTCAGCGGGAGGGACGAGCAGTACTTC. It is translated as CASSFSGRDEQYF.

V and J are TRBV6-4 and TRBJ2-2, with TRBD1 identical over 11 bases. After removal of 5 bases from V and 0 bases from J, the junction contained 11 bases not matched to a gene. This CDR3 has 19 residues. Per the germline V gene, CDR1 is MRHNA and CDR2 is SNTAGT. In DNA, the CDR3 is TGTGCCAGCAGTAAACGGACAGGGGGCTTTCAGGCGAACACCGGGGAGCTGTTTTTT. It is translated as CASSKRTGGFQANTGELFF.

The chain couples TRBV7-9 to TRBJ1-4; 7 positions match TRBD1. Germline trimming cut 4 bases from V and 3 bases from J; bases unmatched to any gene: 5. Per the germline V gene, CDR1 is SEHNR and CDR2 is FQNEAQ (reference sequence). CDR3 length: 15 residues. CDR3: CASSSGTAPNEKLFF. CDR3 sequence (DNA): TGTGCCAGCAGCTCAGGGACAGCCCCTAATGAAAAACTGTTTTTT.

The chain links TRBV19 to TRBJ2-1, with 15 bases lining up with TRBD2. CDR1 and CDR2 from the germline V gene are LNHDA and SQIVND (reference sequence). Trimming at V came to 9 bases and at J to 6 bases, leaving 12 bases not matched to a gene. CDR3 length equals 17 residues. The CDR3 DNA is TGTGCCAGCTCGGGACAGCGGACTAGCGGGAGGGGCAATGAGCAGTTCTTC. It translates to CASSGQRTSGRGNEQFF.

The V call is TRBV19, the J call TRBJ1-2; D not resolved. The V and J ends lost 7 bases and 6 bases respectively, with 12 bases between them. CDR1 is LNHDA, CDR2 SQIVND, per germline (reference sequence). This CDR3 has 12 residues. The CDR3 region has the DNA TGTGCCAGTAAGTCGGGTTCCAATGGCTACACCTTC. Its protein is CASKSGSNGYTF.

The table lists this clone with a few counts. The gene calls are TRBV6-5 and TRBJ1-5, with unresolved D. Germline-derived CDR1 and CDR2 are MNHEY and SVGAGI. V lost 8 bases, J lost 3 bases, and 8 bases lay in between. The CDR3 spans 12 residues. For the CDR3, the DNA is TGTGCCAGCGGGCAGTCCAATCAGCCCCAGCATTTT. Translated, it gives CASGQSNQPQHF.

The V and J genes are TRBV18 and TRBJ1-5; D gene unclear. V dropped 4 bases and J dropped 6 bases, with 10 bases sitting between them. The CDR3 is 13 residues long. The germline gives CDR1 KGHSH, CDR2 LQKENI. CDR3 coding DNA: TGTGCCAGCTCACTAGAGGGCCGTCAGCCCCAGCATTTT. It is translated as CASSLEGRQPQHF.

J is TRBJ2-7 and V is TRBV6-5; perhaps TRBD2 as D (6 bases). The V end lost 6 bases, the J end lost 5 bases, and 17 bases lay between the germline ends. This CDR3 is built from 14 residues. Germline V CDR1 and CDR2: MNHEY, SVGAGI. The CDR3, as DNA: TGTGCCAGCAGCACCGGGACGGAGGGGAACGAGCAGTACTTC. This gives the protein CASSTGTEGNEQYF.

The V gene is TRBV25-1, the J gene TRBJ2-5, with D perhaps matching TRBD2 (5 bases). Trimming pared 6 bases from V and 3 bases from J, leaving 14 bases between. This CDR3 is built from 14 residues. The germline CDR1 and CDR2 sequences are MGHDK and SYGVNS. The CDR3 sequence: CASSALDGKETQYF. The CDR3 nucleotides read TGTGCCAGCAGCGCGCTGGACGGGAAAGAGACCCAGTACTTC.

The rearrangement uses TRBV6-5 and TRBJ2-7; 8 bases align to TRBD1. Per the germline V gene, CDR1 is MNHEY and CDR2 is SVGAGI. CDR3 length: 15 amino acids. V gave up 5 bases and J gave up 3 bases; unmatched junction bases: 9. The CDR3 loop reads CASSVQGERSYEQYF. Written as DNA, the CDR3 is TGTGCCAGCAGTGTACAGGGGGAGCGTAGCTACGAGCAGTACTTC.

The chain links TRBV30 to TRBJ2-7, with D possibly matching TRBD2 (6 bases). The CDR3 length is 13 residues. Trimming left V 0 bases short and J 7 bases short, with 13 bases between. CDR1 and CDR2 (germline): GTSNPN, SVGIG (reference sequence). The CDR3 DNA is TGTGCCTGGAGTGTACAAACCCGGGGGGAGCAGTACTTC. Protein product: CAWSVQTRGEQYF.

This clone occurred a few times. The rearrangement links TRBV11-2 to TRBJ1-5; the D gene is possibly TRBD1 (5 bases). The CDR3 runs to 15 residues. Germline CDR1 is SGHAT and CDR2 is FQNNGV. With 3 bases removed from V and 0 bases from J, the gap between germline ends came to 9 bases. The CDR3 DNA follows: TGTGCCAGCAGCTTGACAGATTATAGCAATCAGCCCCAGCATTTT. Amino acid sequence: CASSLTDYSNQPQHF.

The chain carries TRBV30 and TRBJ1-1; 7 positions match TRBD1. V was pared by 4 bases and J by 5 bases, with 7 bases of the junction left unmatched. Germline V gene lookup returns CDR1 GTSNPN and CDR2 SVGIG (reference sequence). The CDR3 extends over 13 amino acids. The CDR3 DNA is TGTGCCTGGATGGGACAGTGGCTAACTGAAGCTTTCTTT. Amino acid sequence: CAWMGQWLTEAFF.

The V and J genes are TRBV6-6 and TRBJ1-1; D gene ambiguous. CDR3 size: 13 residues. Deletions cut 4 bases from V and 2 bases from J, with 8 bases between. Germline-derived CDR1 and CDR2 are MNHNY and SVGAGI (reference sequence). The CDR3 here is CASSSSGNTEAFF. CDR3 DNA sequence: TGTGCCAGCAGTTCGAGCGGTAACACTGAAGCTTTCTTT.

The genes are TRBV7-9 and TRBJ1-2, with 9 nucleotides matching TRBD1. CDR3 length: 16 amino acids. V shed 5 bases, J shed 4 bases, and the junction held 11 bases outside the gene matches. CDR1 is SEHNR, CDR2 FQNEAQ, per germline (reference sequence). The CDR3 region is CASSLPLGTGFYGYTF. The CDR3 nucleotides are TGTGCCAGCAGCCTTCCTTTGGGGACAGGGTTCTATGGCTACACCTTC.

This sequence joins TRBV7-9 and TRBJ2-3; the D gene is possibly TRBD1 (6 bases). This CDR3 comprises 14 residues. Trimming pared 3 bases from V and 4 bases from J, leaving 11 bases between. Germline loops: CDR1 SEHNR, CDR2 FQNEAQ (reference sequence). CDR3 sequence reads: CASSFWTDSDTQYF. In DNA, the CDR3 is TGTGCCAGCAGCTTTTGGACAGATTCAGATACGCAGTATTTT.

The gene calls are TRBV29-1 and TRBJ2-1, with TRBD1 matching over 8 bases. Germline V gene data show CDR1 as SQVTM and CDR2 as ANQGSEA. V lost 7 bases and J lost 1; bases outside the gene matches: 12. The CDR3 extends over 16 amino acids. The CDR3 DNA sequence: TGCAGCGGTAAACCCGGGACAGGTGCATCCTACAATGAGCAGTTCTTC. It translates to CSGKPGTGASYNEQFF.